Shown below are 32 T cell receptor beta chains from a single sample sequenced in a study of T cells in Graves' hyperthyroidism and ophthalmopathy. It was RNA transcripts that yielded the amplified TCR beta CDR3 regions. TCR CDR3 underwent first-round RT-PCR with the HTBI primer set. TCRdb fed the multiplex PCR reads into MiXCR, producing one record per CDR3 protein. The table shows approximately 610,000 distinct CDR3 sequences, with approximately 14% occurring only once. The sequenced sample was blood. Receptors originate from a woman in her 40s with Graves' ophthalmopathy.

This clonotype was counted a single time. The CDR3, as DNA: TGTGCCAGTAGTATAAGCCGGGGGTCTAGCAATCAGCCCCAGCATTTT. Its translation: CASSISRGSSNQPQHF. This chain connects TRBV19 to TRBJ1-5; weak D call: TRBD1 (5 bases). This CDR3 region has 16 residues. V was clipped by 2 bases and J by 0 bases, with 11 bases between them. CDR1 is LNHDA, CDR2 SQIVND, per germline (reference sequence).

The genes are TRBV24-1 and TRBJ2-2; 10 bases fit TRBD1. Germline V gives CDR1 KGHDR, CDR2 SFDVKD. J was trimmed by 3 bases and V by 3 bases; bases with no gene match: 3. The CDR3 loop spans 16 amino acids. As DNA, the CDR3 is TGTGCCACCAGTGATCCCGGGACAGGGGACACCGGGGAGCTGTTTTTT. Translation gives CATSDPGTGDTGELFF.

Ten or more counts support this clonotype. This chain links TRBV2 with TRBJ2-7; D is possibly TRBD2 (5 bases). V lost 5 bases and J lost 6, with 11 bases in between. Germline values: CDR1 SNHLY, CDR2 FYNNEI. The CDR3 has 12 amino acids. The DNA of the CDR3 is TGTGCCAGCAGTTTCGGCGGGTTCGAGCAGTACTTC. Amino acids: CASSFGGFEQYF.

This clonotype has ten or more counts. V is TRBV28 and J is TRBJ1-1, with 7 bases identical to TRBD1. The trim removed 7 bases at V and 5 bases at J, leaving 10 bases unmatched. The CDR3 loop spans 14 amino acids. The germline V gene has CDR1 MDHEN and CDR2 SYDVKM. This chain's CDR3 is CASMNRGGGTEAFF. CDR3 sequence (DNA): TGTGCCAGCATGAACAGGGGAGGTGGAACTGAAGCTTTCTTT.

CDR3 sequence: CASSLGQGRYNEQFF. In DNA form, the CDR3 reads TGCGCCAGCAGCTTGGGTCAGGGGAGATACAATGAGCAGTTCTTC. This sequence joins TRBV5-1 and TRBJ2-1, with a tentative D call TRBD1 (6 bases). Trimming cost V 0 bases and J 4 bases, with 11 bases left between them. CDR3 length equals 15 residues. Germline CDR1 SGHRS, CDR2 YFSETQ.

This clonotype was observed a handful of times. The chain is built from TRBV28 and TRBJ1-5, with 9 nucleotides matching TRBD1. Germline assignment: CDR1 MDHEN and CDR2 SYDVKM. The CDR3 is 18 residues long. With 2 bases clipped from V and 3 bases from J, the junction kept 11 bases outside the gene matches. The CDR3: CASSLTPRTGVLNQPQHF. The CDR3 DNA reads as TGTGCCAGCAGTTTAACCCCCCGGACAGGGGTCCTCAATCAGCCCCAGCATTTT.

In its sample, this clonotype was seen many times. The chain carries TRBV2 and TRBJ1-1; TRBD1 aligns across 7 bases. The CDR3 consists of 14 residues. V was clipped by 1 base and J by 4 bases; unmatched bases: 3. Germline-derived CDR1 and CDR2 are SNHLY and FYNNEI. The CDR3 spells CASSEVRGGTEAFF. In nucleotides, the CDR3 is TGTGCCAGCAGTGAAGTCAGGGGGGGCACTGAAGCTTTCTTT.

The chain couples TRBV29-1 to TRBJ2-2; D is uncertain. The CDR3 runs to 11 residues. CDR1 and CDR2 (germline): SQVTM, ANQGSEA. The V gene lost 6 bases and the J gene lost 1 base, with 3 bases spanning the gap. Here the CDR3 DNA reads TGCAGCGTAGTGAACACCGGGGAGCTGTTTTTT. Encoded protein: CSVVNTGELFF.

In its sample, this clonotype was seen many times. The chain links TRBV7-2 to TRBJ2-7; D might be TRBD2 (5 bases). Per the germline V gene, CDR1 is SGHTA and CDR2 is FQGNSA. V was pared by 2 bases and J by 2 bases, with 10 bases between. CDR3 length: 14 residues. The DNA for the CDR3 is TGTGCCAGCAGCTTACTCGGGGAAGCCTACGAGCAGTACTTC. This translates into CASSLLGEAYEQYF.

J is TRBJ2-2 and V is TRBV19; D is unresolved. The CDR3 totals 12 residues. CDR1 and CDR2 (germline): LNHDA, SQIVND (reference sequence). With 8 bases removed from V and 6 bases from J, the gap between germline ends came to 10 bases. The DNA for the CDR3 is TGTGCCAGTGGTCCCATCTCCGGGGAGCTGTTTTTT. This sequence encodes CASGPISGELFF.

The chain combines TRBV20-1 with TRBJ2-2; 8 bases are a match to TRBD1. Germline V gene sequence: CDR1 DFQATT, CDR2 SNEGSKA (reference sequence). V trimming: 2 bases; J trimming: 4 bases; junction bases outside the gene matches: 6. The CDR3 is 15 amino acids. CDR3 loop: CSARPDRGPTGELFF. As DNA, the CDR3 is TGCAGTGCTAGACCCGACAGGGGACCCACCGGGGAGCTGTTTTTT.

This clonotype came up a few times. The V call is TRBV18, the J call TRBJ2-4; 8 nucleotides match TRBD2. The J segment lost 7 bases and the V segment lost 5 bases, leaving 4 bases of the junction unmatched. CDR1 is KGHSH and CDR2 is LQKENI in the germline V gene. The CDR3 extends over 13 amino acids. CDR3 amino acids: CASSSSGGNIQYF. CDR3 nucleotide sequence: TGTGCCAGCTCATCTTCGGGAGGGAACATTCAGTACTTC.

This clonotype was detected many times. CDR3 nucleotides: TGTGCCAGCAGTTTAGCGGGGGGGCAGGGTTACACAGATACGCAGTATTTT. Amino acid sequence: CASSLAGGQGYTDTQYF. This chain joins TRBV12-3 or TRBV12-4 and TRBJ2-3, with D possibly matching TRBD2 (7 bases). Deletions cut 0 bases from V and 2 bases from J, with 15 bases between. This CDR3 is 17 amino acids long.

This clonotype showed up many times. V and J are TRBV27 and TRBJ1-2; 9 nucleotides match TRBD1. The CDR3 is 14 amino acids. Germline V gene sequence: CDR1 MNHEY, CDR2 SMNVEV (reference sequence). V shed 0 bases, J shed 7 bases, and the junction held 3 bases outside the gene matches. CDR3 in amino acids: CASSLSQGATGYTF. In DNA, the CDR3 is TGTGCCAGCAGTTTATCACAGGGGGCGACTGGCTACACCTTC.

This clonotype has ten or more counts. This chain links TRBV15 with TRBJ1-5; 9 bases agree with TRBD1. Germline CDR1 reads LNHNV; CDR2 reads YYDKDF (reference sequence). Losses at the gene ends were 0 bases for V and 6 bases for J; bases not matched to a gene: 9. The CDR3 has 17 amino acids. In nucleotides, the CDR3 is TGTGCCACCAGCAGAGACCGGGACAGGGATCGGGGTCAGCCCCAGCATTTT. It is translated as CATSRDRDRDRGQPQHF. The variable domain in full, completed from reference TRBV15 and TRBJ1-5, reads DAMVIQNPRYQVTQFGKPVTLSCSQTLNHNVMYWYQQKSSQAPKLLFHYYDKDFNNEADTPDNFQSRRPNTSFCFLDIRSPGLGDTAMYLCATSRDRDRDRGQPQHFGDGTRLSIL.

This clonotype was observed at least ten times. V usage is TRBV6-5 and J usage is TRBJ2-5; a possible D gene is TRBD2 (7 bases). V lost 10 bases and J 4 bases, leaving 19 bases between the germline ends. CDR3 length equals 14 residues. The germline V gene encodes CDR1 MNHEY and CDR2 SVGAGI. The CDR3 is CATGGGGTGETQYF. The DNA of the CDR3 is TGTGCCACGGGAGGAGGGGGAACCGGAGAGACCCAGTACTTC.

This clonotype has ten or more counts. Here the CDR3 DNA reads TGTGCCAGCAGTGAGGGGACGTTCAGCTCCTACGAGCAGTACTTC. It yields the protein CASSEGTFSSYEQYF. This rearrangement joins TRBV6-1 to TRBJ2-7; D may match TRBD1 or TRBD2 (5 bases each). The CDR3 runs 15 residues. Trimming shortened V by 3 bases and J by 0 bases, and 12 bases separated the two germline ends. Germline V gene lookup returns CDR1 MNHNS and CDR2 SASEGT.

In this sample, this clonotype turned up a few times. The chain combines TRBV27 with TRBJ2-7; D tentatively fits TRBD1 or TRBD2 (6 bases each). Germline V gene data show CDR1 as MNHEY and CDR2 as SMNVEV (reference sequence). This CDR3 has 15 amino acids. V lost 7 bases, J lost 4 bases, and 20 bases lay in between. For the CDR3, the DNA is TGTGCCAGCACAACCTCGGGGGCCCCGGGATACGAGCAGTACTTC. As protein: CASTTSGAPGYEQYF.

This chain uses TRBV12-3 or TRBV12-4 with TRBJ1-2; 11 bases line up with TRBD1. With 3 bases clipped from V and 4 bases from J, the junction kept 4 bases outside the gene matches. The CDR3 consists of 15 residues. The chain's CDR3 is CASSFRTGGGYGYTF. The CDR3 nucleotides read TGTGCCAGCAGTTTTCGGACAGGGGGCGGCTATGGCTACACCTTC.

This clonotype came up many times. The rearrangement uses TRBV20-1 and TRBJ1-3; no clear D. The CDR3 runs 12 residues. The germline V gene encodes CDR1 DFQATT and CDR2 SNEGSKA (reference sequence). V was trimmed by 5 bases and J by 6 bases, leaving 11 bases between them. CDR3 protein: CSASKEENTIYF. The CDR3 bases are TGCAGTGCTTCAAAAGAAGAAAACACCATATATTTT.

This clonotype was seen ten or more times. The V and J genes are TRBV6-5 and TRBJ2-5; TRBD1 matches at 8 bases. V was clipped by 5 bases and J by 0 bases; unmatched bases: 5. The CDR3 loop spans 15 amino acids. The germline V gene encodes CDR1 MNHEY and CDR2 SVGAGI. The CDR3 is CASSRTGTYQETQYF. The DNA of the CDR3 is TGTGCCAGCAGTCGGACAGGGACGTACCAAGAGACCCAGTACTTC.

This clonotype was recorded many times. CDR3 in amino acids: CASSLEMYQETQYF. CDR3 coding DNA: TGTGCCAGCAGTCTAGAAATGTACCAAGAGACCCAGTACTTC. The rearrangement links TRBV12-3 or TRBV12-4 to TRBJ2-5, with no clear D. V was trimmed by 5 bases and J by 0 bases, leaving 10 bases between them. The CDR3 is 14 residues long.

CDR3 DNA sequence: TGTGCCAGCACCCCATCTTTTACTAGCGCCTCGATAGAGACCCAGTACTTC. Translation gives CASTPSFTSASIETQYF. This chain uses TRBV11-1 with TRBJ2-5; 7 nucleotides match TRBD2. V shed 7 bases, J shed 4 bases, and the junction held 18 bases outside the gene matches. The CDR3 runs 17 residues. Germline lookup yields CDR1 SGHAT and CDR2 FQDESV (reference sequence).

This clonotype came up a few times. The chain carries TRBV6-1 and TRBJ2-4, with 9 bases that match TRBD1. CDR3 length equals 15 residues. The junction had 7 bases not matched to a gene; V was cut back by 8 bases and J by 2 bases. The germline gives CDR1 MNHNS, CDR2 SASEGT. The CDR3, as DNA: TGTGCCAGCGAACAGGGGGCGCTGACCAAAAACATTCAGTACTTC. Its translation: CASEQGALTKNIQYF.

This clonotype was detected ten times or more. The chain joins TRBV6-5 to TRBJ1-1, with D tentatively TRBD1 (6 bases). Germline loops: CDR1 MNHEY, CDR2 SVGAGI. CDR3 length: 16 residues. The ends were cut back, 7 bases at V and 5 bases at J, with 23 bases in the middle. The CDR3 here is CASIISWGRDRTEAFF. The DNA for the CDR3 is TGTGCCAGCATCATATCGTGGGGGCGCGACCGGACTGAAGCTTTCTTT.

This clonotype was observed many times. CDR3 sequence (DNA): TGTGCCAGCAGCTTAGCAGGGGCTGTTGGCTACGAGCAGTACTTC. Protein: CASSLAGAVGYEQYF. The J gene is TRBJ2-7, the V gene TRBV7-2; tentatively, D is TRBD1 (5 bases). The CDR3 contains 15 residues. Trimming took 0 bases from V and 3 from J, leaving 12 bases between them. Germline V gene sequence: CDR1 SGHTA, CDR2 FQGNSA.

This clonotype was counted at least ten times. This chain uses TRBV7-8 with TRBJ2-6; no clear D gene. The V and J ends lost 1 base and 2 bases respectively, with 6 bases between them. Germline V gene sequence: CDR1 SGHVS, CDR2 FQNEAQ. The CDR3 sequence is 15 residues long. This CDR3 is CASSLGGPGANVLTF. CDR3 nucleotide sequence: TGTGCCAGCAGCTTAGGGGGTCCTGGGGCCAACGTCCTGACTTTC.

The chain couples TRBV18 to TRBJ2-7; 7 bases map to TRBD2. From germline, CDR1 is KGHSH and CDR2 LQKENI. The CDR3 sequence is 13 residues long. V was clipped by 2 bases and J by 6 bases; unmatched bases: 4. The CDR3 DNA is TGTGCCAGCTCACCAGCGGGAGCGTCCGAGCAGTACTTC. This translates into CASSPAGASEQYF.

The gene calls are TRBV20-1 and TRBJ1-5; a weak D match, TRBD1 (5 bases). V was pared by 6 bases and J by 0 bases, with 21 bases between. Germline V gene data show CDR1 as DFQATT and CDR2 as SNEGSKA (reference sequence). This CDR3 contains 17 residues. DNA for the CDR3: TGCAGTGCCAGGGCGGACCTAGTATCCTATAGCAATCAGCCCCAGCATTTT. Residues: CSARADLVSYSNQPQHF.

This clonotype has only a few counts. J is TRBJ1-6 and V is TRBV7-3, with D hard to call. In germline, CDR1 is SGHTA, CDR2 FQGTGA. V shed 2 bases and J shed 8 bases, with 7 bases lying between them. The CDR3 consists of 13 residues. The CDR3 is CASSLSGDSPLHF. Written as DNA, the CDR3 is TGTGCCAGCAGCTTATCCGGGGATTCACCCCTCCACTTT.

This clonotype was detected a few times. Given a much more abundant clone one base away, this may be a read error. This sequence joins TRBV2 and TRBJ2-2; 8 bases are a match to TRBD2. Germline assignment: CDR1 SNHLY and CDR2 FYNNEI. The CDR3 is made up of 13 amino acids. V dropped 6 bases and J dropped 5; count of bases not matched to a gene: 2. As DNA, the CDR3 is TGTGCCAGCAGCGGGACTAGTACCGGGGAGCTGTTTTTT. Translated: CASSGTSTGELFF. Full variable domain (rest looked up from reference TRBV2 and TRBJ2-2): EPEVTQTPSHQVTQMGQEVILRCVPISNHLYFYWYRQILGQKVEFLVSFYNNEISEKSEIFDDQFSVERPDGSNFTLKIRSTKLEDSAMYFCASSGTSTGELFFGEGSRLTVL.

This clonotype was counted many times. The chain recombines TRBV2 with TRBJ2-7; 8 bases agree with TRBD2. Looked up from germline, CDR1 is SNHLY and CDR2 is FYNNEI. This CDR3 spans 13 amino acids. V shed 8 bases, J shed 1 base, and the junction held 4 bases outside the gene matches. In DNA form, the CDR3 reads TGTGCCAGCTTCGGGAGGGGTTCCTACGAGCAGTACTTC. Protein product: CASFGRGSYEQYF. The whole variable domain, remainder taken from reference TRBV2 and TRBJ2-7, is EPEVTQTPSHQVTQMGQEVILRCVPISNHLYFYWYRQILGQKVEFLVSFYNNEISEKSEIFDDQFSVERPDGSNFTLKIRSTKLEDSAMYFCASFGRGSYEQYFGPGTRLTVT.